Many counts were recorded for the clone carrying this TCR beta chain. As yet, its antigen is unknown. CD8+CD4-CCR7+CD45RA+ cells were sorted as naive CD8 T cells. These data are taken from a study of molecular identifiers for immune sequencing clone quantification. Study-level points and caveats: Beyond 20 RNA copies, clones held over 99% of effector molecules, compared with under 1% in naive cells. Even with one million naive cells present, spiked Jurkat TCR RNA from one cell was reportedly detectable.

TCRdb independently ran MiXCR on the PCR reads; one entry per CDR3 protein. Of 490,000 or so distinct CDR3 sequences listed, around a fifth are singletons. Sample: naive CD8+ T cells from blood, with Jurkat cell RNA spiked in. The subset denotes: FACS-sorted CD8+CD4-CCR7+CD45RA+ naive T cells. The receptor was isolated from a human donor in good health. Some libraries in this study had Jurkat cell RNA spiked in.

CDR3 protein: CAWSVGSGGSTQYF. The CDR3 DNA sequence: TGTGCCTGGAGTGTAGGTAGCGGGGGTTCTACGCAGTATTTT. The rearrangement links TRBV30 to TRBJ2-3, with 9 nucleotides matching TRBD2. Germline-derived CDR1 and CDR2 are GTSNPN and SVGIG (reference sequence). The CDR3 loop spans 14 amino acids. The V gene end was trimmed by 0 bases and the J gene end by 8 bases; junction bases not matched to a gene: 6. Using reference TRBV30 and TRBJ2-3 for the parts outside the CDR3, the full variable domain is SQTIHQWPATLVQPVGSPLSLECTVEGTSNPNLYWYRQAAGRGLQLLFYSVGIGQISSEVPQNLSASRPQDRQFILSSKKLLLSDSGFYLCAWSVGSGGSTQYFGPGTRLTVL.